This TCR beta chain was sequenced in a study of cytomegalovirus exposure and HLA in healthy donors. Study-wide points: Immune exposure was documented only through CMV serostatus. Among CMV-associated TCR beta chains, most appeared HLA-restricted in a later analysis. The classifier was said to identify cytomegalovirus status with high specificity and sensitivity. Later analysis identified around 15,000 TCR beta sequences associated with HLA alleles, using a false discovery rate threshold of 0.05.

As to this clone: Its antigen is not identified.

It was with 60 Vbeta and 13 Jbeta primers that the PCR ran. Sequenced by immunoSEQ multiplex PCR; TCRdb stores in-frame clones only, minus some. Of roughly 68,000 clones in the sample, 60% to 75% are singletons; the top ten hold about a fifth. This CDR3 comprises 11 residues. Germline CDR1 is SQVTM and CDR2 is ANQGSEA. Trimming removed 4 bases at V and 8 bases at J, with 11 bases between. Sequenced sample: PBMCs. The chain uses TRBV29-1 and TRBJ1-2; possibly TRBD1 for D (5 bases). This clonotype was obtained from a man aged 35 to 55 in good health and CMV-seropositive. CDR3 region: CSVARERGYTF. CDR3 DNA sequence: TGCAGCGTTGCCAGGGAAAGGGGCTACACCTTC.